Included here is one T cell receptor (beta chain) sequence, with context. Its antigen is currently unknown. The data were produced by immunoSEQ multiplex PCR, yet TCRdb's version contains in-frame clones alone and is incomplete. Of about 140,000 clones listed, more than 70% are singletons. This entry belongs to a study of cytotoxic CD8 clonotypes in ibrutinib-treated CLL. Study in general: The patient breakdown showed approximately ten relapsed/refractory and around 16 treatment-naive cases, with some 17 IGHV unmutated. Overall study findings and caveats: Private clonotypes, not public ones, expanded at ibrutinib response.

Trimming cost V 2 bases and J 8 bases, with 17 bases left between them. The CDR3 has 15 residues. In germline, CDR1 is SGHKS, CDR2 YYEKEE (reference sequence). The chain is built from TRBV5-5 and TRBJ1-3, with a possible D match to TRBD1 (6 bases). The clonotype originates from a human donor with chronic lymphocytic leukemia. This sample comprised PBMCs, obtained after 36 months of ibrutinib treatment. The CDR3 reads CASSFLGWGADTIYF. CDR3 DNA sequence: TGTGCCAGCAGCTTCCTCGGCTGGGGGGCGGACACCATATATTTT.